These T cell receptor beta chains were read from a single sample in a study of PD-1 blockade in classical Hodgkin lymphoma. TCRdb's table, derived via immunoSEQ multiplex PCR, lists solely in-frame clones and lacks some. The repertoire has under 95,000 clones, 85% to 95% of them found once; the top ten carry approximately 2.5%. The input for sequencing was peripheral blood mononuclear cells (PBMCs), taken before the second cycle of nivolumab. The receptors originated from a human donor with classical Hodgkin lymphoma. Each CDR3 is given with its conserved first and last residue. Fields, in order: J gene, clone size, V gene, D gene, CDR3 length, CDR3 DNA, CDR3 protein. A D gene is named only where the DNA matches it firmly. Rows may omit the clone size; those that give it use once, few, many or a size class.

TRBJ2-7 | . | TRBV5-4 | TRBD2 | 16 | TGTGCCAGCAGGAAAAGGGGACTAGCGGGATCCTACGAGCAGTACTTC | CASRKRGLAGSYEQYF
TRBJ2-2 | . | TRBV30 | . | 13 | TGTGCCTGGAGTGTTTTGGGGGCCGGGGAGCTGTTTTTT | CAWSVLGAGELFF
TRBJ2-1 | once | TRBV7-9 | . | 15 | TGTGCCAGCAGCTTAGGGCAGGGGGGGCAGGGTGAGCAGTTCTTC | CASSLGQGGQGEQFF
TRBJ2-2 | few | TRBV6-1 | . | 12 | TGTGCCAGCAGTTCCGTCACCGGGGAGCTGTTTTTT | CASSSVTGELFF
TRBJ2-1 | . | TRBV10-1 | . | 14 | TGCGCCAGCAGCAAAGAACTGGGAAACAATGAGCAGTTCTTC | CASSKELGNNEQFF
TRBJ1-1 | . | TRBV27 | . | 14 | TGTGCCAGCAGTTTATCCCAGAGATCGGCGAGGGCTTTCTTT | CASSLSQRSARAFF
TRBJ1-5 | once | TRBV10-3 | TRBD1 | 13 | TGTGCCATCAGCCAGGGGGCATATCAGCCCCAGCATTTT | CAISQGAYQPQHF
TRBJ1-5 | . | TRBV6-1 | . | 15 | TGTGCCAGCATACTATCGCAGGGCCTCAATCAGCCCCAGCATTTT | CASILSQGLNQPQHF
TRBJ1-1 | once | TRBV6-5 | TRBD1 | 16 | TGTGCCAGCAGTTCAGTGACAGGGGGTATGAACACTGAAGCTTTCTTT | CASSSVTGGMNTEAFF
TRBJ2-7 | . | TRBV6-1 | . | 13 | TGTGCCACCGATCCCCCCGAAAACTACGAGCAGTACTTC | CATDPPENYEQYF
TRBJ2-7 | . | TRBV27 | . | 15 | TGTGCCAGCAGTGGGGAATGGAAGCCGCTCTACGAGCAGTACTTC | CASSGEWKPLYEQYF
TRBJ1-5 | . | TRBV6-1 | . | 14 | TGTGCCAGCAGTGAAGGCGGGGCTAATCAGCCCCAGCATTTT | CASSEGGANQPQHF
TRBJ2-7 | . | TRBV19 | . | 15 | TGTGCCAGTAGTATAGTAAGGACTACATCCTACGAGCAGTACTTC | CASSIVRTTSYEQYF
TRBJ2-2 | . | TRBV6-1 | . | 15 | TGTGCCAGCAGTATCCTGAGATTTAACACCGGGGAGCTGTTTTTT | CASSILRFNTGELFF
TRBJ2-1 | . | TRBV9 | . | 16 | TGTGCCAGCAGCGTAGCCACTGGGGGCGGGCCGTATGAGCAGTTCTTC | CASSVATGGGPYEQFF
TRBJ2-5 | . | TRBV5-6 | . | 12 | TGTGCCAGCAGCTTTGACCAAGAGACCCAGTACTTC | CASSFDQETQYF
TRBJ2-1 | . | TRBV27 | TRBD2 | 16 | TGTGCCAGCAGTTTAGGTGCGGGAGCGCATAACAATGAGCAGTTCTTC | CASSLGAGAHNNEQFF
TRBJ2-7 | . | TRBV23-1 | . | 15 | TGCGCCAGACTACCCGGGATTTCTTTATCCTACGAGCAGTACTTC | CARLPGISLSYEQYF
TRBJ2-3 | . | TRBV28 | . | 14 | TGTGCCAGCGTATGCAGGGGTTGCACAGATACGCAGTATTTT | CASVCRGCTDTQYF
TRBJ1-1 | . | TRBV27 | . | 14 | TGTGCCAGCAGTTTATTGGTAGCAGGGACTGAAGCTTTCTTT | CASSLLVAGTEAFF
TRBJ2-7 | once | TRBV28 | TRBD1 | 14 | TGTGCCAGCCTCGAGGGGGCAGCGTTGTACGAGCAGTACTTC | CASLEGAALYEQYF
TRBJ2-1 | . | TRBV5-1 | TRBD1 | 13 | TGCGCCAGCAGCCTACTAGGGGGCGGTGAGCAGTTCTTC | CASSLLGGGEQFF
TRBJ2-1 | . | TRBV5-1 | TRBD2 | 13 | TGCGCCAGCAGCCCGGGACTAGGCGATGAGCAGTTCTTC | CASSPGLGDEQFF
TRBJ2-5 | . | TRBV12-1 | . | 13 | TGTGCCAGCAGCTTTGATAGACGCGAGACCCAGTACTTC | CASSFDRRETQYF
TRBJ1-2 | . | TRBV5-6 | . | 11 | TGTGCCAGCAGCCTGACAGCTGGCTACACCTTC | CASSLTAGYTF
TRBJ1-1 | . | TRBV28 | . | 12 | TGTGCCAGCAGTTTATTAGGCACTGAAGCTTTCTTT | CASSLLGTEAFF
TRBJ1-3 | . | TRBV20-1 | . | 11 | TGCAGTGCAGGGTCTGGAAACACCATATATTTT | CSAGSGNTIYF
TRBJ2-1 | . | TRBV28 | . | 13 | TGTGCCAGCAGTTTACCTAGAAACAATGAGCAGTTCTTC | CASSLPRNNEQFF
TRBJ2-2 | . | TRBV7-9 | . | 17 | TGTGCCAGCAGCTCTCTAGGAGGGACAGACCCGACCGGGGAGCTGTTTTTT | CASSSLGGTDPTGELFF
TRBJ2-3 | . | TRBV5-4 | . | 15 | TGTGCCAGCAGCTTGGTATCCCTAACCCCCGATACGCAGTATTTT | CASSLVSLTPDTQYF
TRBJ2-5 | . | TRBV5-1 | . | 15 | TGCGCCAGCAACTCAGCACACCAGTACCAAGAGACCCAGTACTTC | CASNSAHQYQETQYF
TRBJ1-2 | . | TRBV2 | . | 15 | TGTGCCAGCAGTGAGGGATTCAGGCAGACCTATGGCTACACCTTC | CASSEGFRQTYGYTF
TRBJ2-1 | . | TRBV2 | TRBD2 | 17 | TGTGCCAGCAGTGTAACTTCTAGCGGGAGGTTTTACAATGAGCAGTTCTTC | CASSVTSSGRFYNEQFF
TRBJ2-1 | . | TRBV10-1 | TRBD2 | 16 | TGCGCCAGCAGTCCTTTAGCGGGAGGGTTCTACAATGAGCAGTTCTTC | CASSPLAGGFYNEQFF
TRBJ2-1 | . | TRBV7-9 | TRBD2 | 16 | TGTGCCAGCCCGGCCCGGGGGGAGTCAGTCTACAATGAGCAGTTCTTC | CASPARGESVYNEQFF
TRBJ2-1 | . | TRBV6-1 | . | 12 | TGTGCCAGCAGGGGGGATTTCAATGAGCAGTTCTTC | CASRGDFNEQFF
TRBJ2-5 | . | TRBV27 | TRBD1 | 14 | TGTGCCAGCAGTTTATCGGCCAGGGGGGAGACCCAGTACTTC | CASSLSARGETQYF
TRBJ2-1 | . | TRBV11-2 | . | 13 | TGTGCCAGCAGCCTAAGCCTAGCCTATGAGCAGTTCTTC | CASSLSLAYEQFF
TRBJ2-1 | . | TRBV11-2 | TRBD2 | 14 | TGTGCCAGCAGCCTATCTGGCGGGAGGAATGAGCAGTTCTTC | CASSLSGGRNEQFF
TRBJ2-7 | . | TRBV30 | . | 13 | TGTGCCTGGACCCCCCCCCAAGTCTACGAGCAGTACTTC | CAWTPPQVYEQYF
TRBJ2-6 | . | TRBV14 | . | 19 | TGTGCCAGCAGCCAAGAAGAACCCTGGGCCACCACCTGGGCCAACGTCCTGACTTTC | CASSQEEPWATTWANVLTF
TRBJ2-3 | . | TRBV7-9 | . | 15 | TGTGCCAGCAGCACAGACAAGACGTCCCAGCGGACGCAGTATTTT | CASSTDKTSQRTQYF